These T cell receptor beta chains were read from a single sample in a study of cytomegalovirus exposure and HLA in healthy donors. Produced via immunoSEQ multiplex PCR; TCRdb's table is partial and in-frame only. The table has fewer than 90,000 clones, 75% to 80% seen once. The sample consisted of PBMCs. All receptors derive from a female donor in good health and CMV-seronegative. Each CDR3 is given without its conserved first and last residue. Fields, in order: V gene, CDR3 protein.

TRBV6-5,ASGNPGSGNTIY
TRBV7-6,ASSSGTGNSPLH
TRBV18,ASSPPASRVELGYT
TRBV4-2,ASSQPLQDTRPYNSPLH
TRBV6-6,ASSPPGPGGFGYT
TRBV5-1,ASSLALAGGGDTQY
TRBV9,ASSVEQGSYEQY
TRBV5-1,ASSLVQDSSYEQY
TRBV7-6,ASSETGFNEQY
TRBV2,ASSGDRLGNQPQH
TRBV19,ASKARTGGFQPQH
TRBV29-1,SVRGTGDEQY
TRBV19,ASIPRDRGRTNTEAF
TRBV28,ASNTGASNYGYT
TRBV5-8,ASTHRTGPPGANVLT
TRBV19,ASSIVVLQHGYT
TRBV5-4,ASTTGGGNTDTQY
TRBV6-1,ASSEAIGAWTGELF
TRBV28,ASSFWGQSYGYT
TRBV6-5,ASSVEYRGTGELF
TRBV5-6,ATTPGQGFLPTDTQY
TRBV2,ASSASQGAPYEQY
TRBV2,ASSEALRREGTDTQY
TRBV7-9,ASSLGDRDTGELF
TRBV6-6,ASSYSPAEQGYEQY
TRBV5-1,ASSLAGGYTEAF
TRBV5-1,ASSLDFSGRAGGNEQF
TRBV9,ASSPWGQGTSGGITDTQY
TRBV6-4,ASSDGLAGESEQF
TRBV7-6,ASSPRSGAEQY
TRBV19,ASSISGTTYEQY
TRBV5-6,ASSTRTGSNEKLF
TRBV4-2,ASSQGSQHPNNEQF
TRBV6-5,ASSYEGAGDYGYT
TRBV6-6,ASSLEPATNEKLF
TRBV7-2,ASSLGVSYEQY
TRBV9,ASSPSGLASYEQY
TRBV13,ASSLRGGWGETQY
TRBV13,ASSLGAGGRFEAQY
TRBV28,ASSLIQRRNEQF
TRBV4-2,ASSRAGNSGNTIY
TRBV6-5,ASRNRGQVQY
TRBV19,ATAPDRNQPQH